This T cell receptor (beta chain) derives from a study of OX40 agonist ivuxolimab in advanced cancers. Study-level background: Ivuxolimab was a fully human IgG2 agonistic monoclonal antibody targeting the costimulatory receptor OX40 (CD134). Of the approximately 53 patients in dose escalation, 19 had hepatocellular carcinoma, about 15 had melanoma, 9 had renal cell carcinoma and 9 had head and neck cancer. A male proportion of about 79% and a mean age of 60 years, ranging from about 23 to 79, were recorded for the dose-escalation cohort. Prior anti-PD-1, anti-PD-L1 or anti-CTLA-4 therapy was permitted, and less than 45% of dose-escalation patients had received checkpoint inhibitors. Three dose-escalation patients achieved partial responses, one with hepatocellular carcinoma and two with cutaneous melanoma. The paper reports the monotherapy dose-escalation portion (N ≈ 50 patients) of the phase I ivuxolimab trial. Peripheral TCRbeta sequencing aimed to test whether ivuxolimab altered TCR sequence diversity and caused clonal T-cell expansion. Intravenous ivuxolimab was administered to patients every 2 weeks at six dose levels: 0.01, 0.1, 0.3, 1.5, 3 and 10 mg/kg.

CDR1 SEHNR and CDR2 FQNEAQ were looked up in the germline V gene (reference sequence). V loses 5 bases at its end and J loses 2 bases; junction bases beyond the gene matches: 8. Taken from cysteine to phenylalanine, the CDR3 has 15 residues. The only DNA kept is the CDR3, 45 bases in frame from the first base. Here is what the overall study found, with its caveats: In the 0.1-3.0 mg/kg groups, partial responders had among the lowest normalized peripheral clonal expansion, particularly in CD8+ T cells. Antigen specificity was not determined for the clonally expanded peripheral T cells. Clonal expansion of both CD4+ and CD8+ blood T cells was observed from baseline to week 6 at doses 0.1 to 3.0 mg/kg. On average, CD8+ T cells showed more expanded clones than CD4+ T cells after ivuxolimab. Low levels of normalized T-cell clonal expansion were also shown by some nonresponding patients.

Patients with autoimmune disease history or receiving systemic immunosuppression were excluded from the trial. Peripheral blood for TCR sequencing was collected from all dose cohorts at baseline, on cycle 4 day 1, and on cycle 7 day 1. Samples were obtained from an open-label, multicenter, first-in-human phase I dose-escalation trial of ivuxolimab. Adults with locally advanced or metastatic melanoma, renal cell carcinoma, hepatocellular carcinoma or head and neck squamous cell carcinoma were enrolled in the trial. CD4+ and CD8+ T cells were sorted separately from peripheral blood before TCR sequencing. Concerning this clone itself: The target of this receptor is not known. No base qualities exist here, and no much larger clone lies one base off it.

Genomic DNA was isolated from the sorted cells so that the TCRbeta CDR3 region could be sequenced. The immunoSEQ Assay was used to sequence the TCRbeta CDR3 regions. This is the immuneACCESS table as TCRdb keeps it, with only in-frame sequences that have V and J called. A part of the clones is gone; compared with another copy, unresolved V genes explain less than half, and the rest is unexplained. Recorded for this sample are around 65,000 clones; 75% to 90% of them occurred a single time. The ten biggest clones cover 18% of the sample. The starting material was CD4+ or CD8+ T cells sorted from blood, obtained in a trial of the OX40 agonist ivuxolimab. The V gene is TRBV7-9 and the J gene is TRBJ2-7, and TRBD2 aligns with 8 junction nucleotides. This sequence was found in an adult with an advanced solid tumor such as melanoma, head and neck, liver or kidney cancer. The CDR3 has the sequence CASSQDGSGTYEQYF. The DNA is TGTGCCAGCAGCCAAGATGGTAGCGGGACCTACGAGCAGTACTTC.